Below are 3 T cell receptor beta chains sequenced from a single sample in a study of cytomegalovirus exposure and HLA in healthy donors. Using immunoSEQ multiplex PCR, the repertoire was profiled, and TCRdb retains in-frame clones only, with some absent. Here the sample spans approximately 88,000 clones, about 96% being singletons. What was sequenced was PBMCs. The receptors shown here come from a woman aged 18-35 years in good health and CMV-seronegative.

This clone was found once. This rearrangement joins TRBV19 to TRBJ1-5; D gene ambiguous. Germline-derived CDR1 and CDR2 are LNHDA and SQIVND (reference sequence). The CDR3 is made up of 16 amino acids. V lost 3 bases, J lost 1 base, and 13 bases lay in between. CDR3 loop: CASSIVGRMSNQPQHF. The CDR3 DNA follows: TGTGCCAGTAGTATTGTGGGGAGAATGAGCAATCAGCCCCAGCATTTT.

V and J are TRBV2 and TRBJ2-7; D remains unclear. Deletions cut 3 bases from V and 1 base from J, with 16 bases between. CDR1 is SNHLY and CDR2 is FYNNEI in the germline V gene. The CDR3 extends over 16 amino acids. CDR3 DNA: TGTGCCAGCAGTGATTGGCTGGCAGGCGAATCCTACGAGCAGTACTTC. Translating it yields CASSDWLAGESYEQYF.

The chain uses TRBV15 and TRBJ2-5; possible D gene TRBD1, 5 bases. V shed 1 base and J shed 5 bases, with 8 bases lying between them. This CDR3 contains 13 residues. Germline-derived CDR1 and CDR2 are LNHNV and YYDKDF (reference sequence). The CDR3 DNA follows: TGTGCCACCAGCAGAGGGCCAGGGGAGACCCAGTACTTC. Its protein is CATSRGPGETQYF.